This TCR beta chain originates from a study of cytomegalovirus exposure and HLA in healthy donors (dated by TCRdb to between 2016 and 2019). Regarding the study in general: According to a later analysis, one platform produced both the 120 validation repertoires and the 700 or so repertoires of the first cohort. The aim of the study was to test whether cataloging public T cell receptors could identify signatures of past pathogen exposure. Besides the first cohort of roughly 700 subjects, a separate validation cohort made up of roughly 130 different subjects was used. High-throughput TCR immunosequencing, statistical association of individual TCRs with disease status, and machine learning were combined to predict cytomegalovirus infection status. Summary of the overall study and its limitations: A few of the identified cytomegalovirus-associated TCR beta chains were confirmed in vitro to be specific for cytomegalovirus antigens. The study listed 164 TCR beta chains as associated with cytomegalovirus. It was suggested by the authors that the approach could potentially be generalized to other disease states and immunological phenotypes. While some public TCRs were present in many individuals, most TCR sequences turned up only very rarely across donors. The classifier was reported to diagnose cytomegalovirus status with high specificity and sensitivity in both the original cohort and the validation cohort. The validation cohort had no HLA typing available for a later analysis, so co-occurrence within that cohort was assessed over all 120 or so repertoires. Subsequent analysis determined that TCRs grouped into clusters in the first cohort also showed a tendency toward co-occurrence across the 90 to 150 validation repertoires, and approximately 94% of cluster scores exceeded 0.

Based on the germline V gene, the CDR1 and CDR2 sequences are MNHNS and SASEGT. The CDR3 goes from the cysteine to the phenylalanine over 16 residues. Just the 48-base CDR3 DNA is kept, in frame starting at base 1. V is cut back by 2 bases and J by 6 bases, with 5 bases in the junction unmatched. Concerning this clone: Its specific antigen is unknown. Base-call qualities are not available, and no considerably larger clone is one nucleotide away.

Library preparation was by the immunoSEQ multiplex PCR assay. The paper's data handling went like this. A statistical classification framework was developed to diagnose cytomegalovirus status using the catalog of TCR beta chain sequences. The table comes from immuneACCESS by way of TCRdb, which keeps in-frame sequences with V and J called. Part of the clones is missing from these tables; in studies checked, under half for an unresolved V gene and the rest for unknown reasons. V, J and clone size reflect that table, while D and trimming were determined from the DNA. Across this sample there are 120,000 to 150,000 clones, with about 91% seen only once. Of the sample, roughly 4.5% is held by the ten largest clones. Separate from the roughly 700-subject first cohort, the validation cohort of about 120 subjects was the group to which the donors belonged.

This sequence was found in a man younger than 35 in good health and CMV-seropositive. The sequenced sample was PBMCs. The chain was built from TRBV6-1 and TRBJ1-4, with 11 middle bases fitting TRBD1. Here is the DNA: TGTGCCAGCAGTGAATTTCTGGGACAGGGGGATGAAAAACTGTTTTTT. Its translation reads: CASSEFLGQGDEKLFF.